What follows describes a single TCR beta chain. There are 15 residues in the CDR3. Deletions cut 4 bases from V and 4 bases from J, with 14 bases between. Germline loops: CDR1 MNHNS, CDR2 SASEGT. The sample is drawn from a study of cytomegalovirus exposure and HLA in healthy donors. The PCR used 60 Vbeta and 13 Jbeta primers. Generated by immunoSEQ multiplex PCR, the TCRdb table keeps only in-frame clones and is missing some. The repertoire consists of over 150,000 clones, with 65% to 80% occurring once and the leading ten covering around 3%. The V call is TRBV6-1, the J call TRBJ1-5; tentatively, D is TRBD1 (5 bases). Sequenced: PBMCs. This clonotype was obtained from a woman aged 50 to 65 in good health and CMV-seropositive. As DNA, the CDR3 is TGTGCCAGCAGTGGCCTCCGGGGACTGAATCAGCCCCAGCATTTT. It translates to CASSGLRGLNQPQHF.